The sequence of this T cell receptor (beta chain) was determined in a study of OX40 agonist ivuxolimab in advanced cancers. Here immunoSEQ multiplex PCR was the method, and the copy in TCRdb shows in-frame clones only, minus some. This table holds fewer than 30,000 clones, 85% to 90% found once. General study results and limits: Still undetermined is the antigen specificity of the expanded peripheral T cells.

About this clone itself: Its antigen remains unknown.

CDR3 length: 17 amino acids. Germline loops: CDR1 SEHNR, CDR2 FQNEAQ (reference sequence). V gave up 8 bases and J gave up 7 bases; unmatched junction bases: 16. Here the sequenced sample was CD4+ or CD8+ T cells sorted from blood, taken in a trial of the OX40 agonist ivuxolimab. The chain carries TRBV7-9 and TRBJ2-1, with 11 nucleotides matching TRBD2. This sequence was found in an adult with an advanced solid tumor such as melanoma, head and neck, liver or kidney cancer. CDR3 sequence: CASSPPLTSGSGNEQFF. As DNA, the CDR3 is TGTGCCAGCTCCCCCCCCCTCACTAGCGGGAGTGGTAATGAGCAGTTCTTC. Combining the CDR3 with reference TRBV7-9 and TRBJ2-1 gives the whole variable domain DTGVSQNPRHKITKRGQNVTFRCDPISEHNRLYWYRQTLGQGPEFLTYFQNEAQLEKSRLLSDRFSAERPKGSFSTLEIQRTEQGDSAMYLCASSPPLTSGSGNEQFFGPGTRLTVL.